Listed below are T cell receptor beta chains from one sample, sequenced in a study of T cell changes during pregnancy in multiple sclerosis. Data came from immunoSEQ multiplex PCR; TCRdb stores just in-frame clones and leaves some out. The table has about 38,000 clones, approximately 93% seen once. This material consisted of CD8+ T cells from peripheral blood mononuclear cells, taken in the third trimester of pregnancy. Receptors were obtained from a female donor with multiple sclerosis, enrolled in a pregnancy study. The CDR3 runs from the conserved cysteine through the conserved F or W. The D gene is left open where the match is weak. The listing skips clone size in some rows; elsewhere it reads once, few, many or a size class.

- | - | TRBJ2-7 | TRBV7-9 | TGTGCCAGCAGTCCCTTCAACGGGACAAACTACGAGCAGTACTTC | CASSPFNGTNYEQYF
- | - | TRBJ2-1 | TRBV11-2 | TGTGCCAGCAGCTTAGTAGGGGCGGCGGTCTTC | CASSLVGAAVF
- | - | TRBJ2-7 | TRBV7-9 | TGTGCCAGCAGCTCCCCCCGGCGGGGACACGAGCAGTACTTC | CASSSPRRGHEQYF
- | - | TRBJ2-7 | TRBV27 | TGTGCCAGCAGTTCCATGACTAGCTACGAGCAGTACTTC | CASSSMTSYEQYF
- | - | TRBJ2-6 | TRBV7-3 | TGTGCCAGCAGCCATGTCGGCTCTGGGGCCAACGTCCTGACTTTC | CASSHVGSGANVLTF
once | - | TRBJ2-7 | TRBV11-2 | TGTGCCAGCAGCGCGTATGCCTACGAGCAGTACTTC | CASSAYAYEQYF
- | - | TRBJ2-1 | TRBV7-9 | TGTGCCAGCAGCTTCAGCGGAGAGCAGTTCTTC | CASSFSGEQFF
- | TRBD1 | TRBJ2-7 | TRBV19 | TGTGCCAGTAGTATAGGTTCCGGGACAGGGGGTTCCTACGAGCAGTACTTC | CASSIGSGTGGSYEQYF
- | - | TRBJ1-6 | TRBV7-9 | TGTGCCAGCAGCTTTGAGGGGGTGACTAATTCACCCCTCCACTTT | CASSFEGVTNSPLHF
once | - | TRBJ1-2 | TRBV14 | TGTGCCAGCAGCCCCGGAGGCTATGGCTACACCTTC | CASSPGGYGYTF
once | - | TRBJ2-7 | TRBV19 | TGTGCCAGTAGTGGTATTATGGTGGCGGGCGAGCAGTACTTC | CASSGIMVAGEQYF
- | - | TRBJ2-7 | TRBV13 | TGTGCCAGCAGCAGCACAGGGTACTACGAGCAGTACTTC | CASSSTGYYEQYF
- | - | TRBJ2-7 | TRBV19 | TGTGCCAGTAGTCCGGTTGGGGCGGACGAGCAGTACTTC | CASSPVGADEQYF
- | TRBD1 | TRBJ1-2 | TRBV9 | TGTGCCAGCAGCGTAGCAGGACAGGGCTATGGCTACACCTTC | CASSVAGQGYGYTF
- | - | TRBJ2-5 | TRBV7-2 | TGTGCCAGCAGCTTAGCGCAGAGGCAAGAGACCCAGTACTTC | CASSLAQRQETQYF
- | - | TRBJ2-2 | TRBV25-1 | TGTGCCAGCAGGTCAGGGAGGTACACCGGGGAGCTGTTTTTT | CASRSGRYTGELFF
- | - | TRBJ2-4 | TRBV9 | TGTGCCAGCAGCGTAGAGTGGGGGGGCGATGGAGTCCAGTACTTC | CASSVEWGGDGVQYF
- | - | TRBJ2-7 | TRBV7-8 | TGTGCCAGCAGCCTCAACCCAAGCGGCGAGCAGTACTTC | CASSLNPSGEQYF
- | - | TRBJ2-7 | TRBV9 | TGTGCCAGCAGGGGGCCTTTGGGGGAGCAGTACTTC | CASRGPLGEQYF
- | - | TRBJ2-5 | TRBV19 | TGTGCCAGTAGTATAGTGGCGGATAGGGAGACCCAGTACTTC | CASSIVADRETQYF
few | TRBD1 | TRBJ1-1 | TRBV30 | TGTGCCTGGAGCCCCGGGACAGCTAACACTGAAGCTTTCTTT | CAWSPGTANTEAFF
- | - | TRBJ1-2 | TRBV5-1 | TGCGCCAGCAGCTCCCGTGGAGGACGAGACGGCTACACCTTC | CASSSRGGRDGYTF
- | TRBD2 | TRBJ2-1 | TRBV7-9 | TGTGCCAGCAGCCAACTAGCGGGGGGGTACAATGAGCAGTTCTTC | CASSQLAGGYNEQFF
- | - | TRBJ2-7 | TRBV5-1 | TGCGCCAGCAGCTTGGACGTCGGGGGTTACTACGAGCAGTACTTC | CASSLDVGGYYEQYF
- | - | TRBJ2-7 | TRBV4-1 | TGCGCCAGCAGCCAAGAAGGAACGGACAGCAGCTCCTACGAGCAGTACTTC | CASSQEGTDSSSYEQYF
once | - | TRBJ1-2 | TRBV13 | TGTGCCAGCAGCTTAGGAATCGGGGAAAGGGGCTACACCTTC | CASSLGIGERGYTF
- | - | TRBJ1-1 | TRBV19 | TGTGCCAGTAGTTTTCAGGGTTGGGGCACTGAAGCTTTCTTT | CASSFQGWGTEAFF
once | - | TRBJ1-4 | TRBV15 | TGTGCCACCAGCAGACAGAATGAAAAACTGTTTTTT | CATSRQNEKLFF
- | - | TRBJ1-6 | TRBV12-5 | TGTGCTAGTGGACGCTCACACAGGGATTTCGGTGGTATCTCCTATAATTCACCCCTCCACTTT | CASGRSHRDFGGISYNSPLHF
- | - | TRBJ1-1 | TRBV6-5 | TGTGCCAGCAGTTACGGCGGGGGTATGACTGAAGCTTTCTTT | CASSYGGGMTEAFF
- | TRBD2 | TRBJ2-3 | TRBV13 | TGTGCCAGCAGCTTCGGGCGTAGCGGGGACCCAAGGGATACGCAGTATTTT | CASSFGRSGDPRDTQYF
- | - | TRBJ1-4 | TRBV11-2 | TGTGCCAGCAGCTTAGAGTGGGACTCTAATGAAAAACTGTTTTTT | CASSLEWDSNEKLFF
- | - | TRBJ2-6 | TRBV9 | TGTGCCAGCAGCGGATTCAGGGTCGGCGGGGCCAACGTCCTGACTTTC | CASSGFRVGGANVLTF
- | - | TRBJ2-5 | TRBV14 | TGTGCCAGCAGCCAATCGTACCAAGAGACCCAGTACTTC | CASSQSYQETQYF
- | TRBD1 | TRBJ2-1 | TRBV4-1 | TGCGCCAGCAGCCAAGATGACGGACAGGGTTACAATGAGCAGTTCTTC | CASSQDDGQGYNEQFF
- | - | TRBJ2-2 | TRBV5-6 | TGTGCCAGCAGCGACAGCACCGGGGAGCTGTTTTTT | CASSDSTGELFF
- | TRBD1 | TRBJ1-6 | TRBV5-8 | TGTGCCAGCAGCTCCCCCGGGACAGGTGATTCACCCCTCCACTTT | CASSSPGTGDSPLHF
- | TRBD1 | TRBJ1-3 | TRBV13 | TGTGCCAGCAGCCAGGGACAGTTTTCCGGAAACACCATATATTTT | CASSQGQFSGNTIYF
- | TRBD1 | TRBJ2-7 | TRBV11-2 | TGTGCCAGCAGCTTAGAGGGGTTTGGGGACAGGGAATATTACGAGCAGTACTTC | CASSLEGFGDREYYEQYF
- | - | TRBJ2-7 | TRBV23-1 | TGCGCCAGCAGTCGTATCAGGGGACATGACGAGCAGTACTTC | CASSRIRGHDEQYF
- | TRBD2 | TRBJ2-5 | TRBV13 | TGTGCCAGCAGCTTAGGGACTAGCGGGGAGCAAGAGACCCAGTACTTC | CASSLGTSGEQETQYF
- | - | TRBJ1-1 | TRBV6-5 | TGTGCCAGCAGTTATACGGCAGGGTTCACTGAAGCTTTCTTT | CASSYTAGFTEAFF